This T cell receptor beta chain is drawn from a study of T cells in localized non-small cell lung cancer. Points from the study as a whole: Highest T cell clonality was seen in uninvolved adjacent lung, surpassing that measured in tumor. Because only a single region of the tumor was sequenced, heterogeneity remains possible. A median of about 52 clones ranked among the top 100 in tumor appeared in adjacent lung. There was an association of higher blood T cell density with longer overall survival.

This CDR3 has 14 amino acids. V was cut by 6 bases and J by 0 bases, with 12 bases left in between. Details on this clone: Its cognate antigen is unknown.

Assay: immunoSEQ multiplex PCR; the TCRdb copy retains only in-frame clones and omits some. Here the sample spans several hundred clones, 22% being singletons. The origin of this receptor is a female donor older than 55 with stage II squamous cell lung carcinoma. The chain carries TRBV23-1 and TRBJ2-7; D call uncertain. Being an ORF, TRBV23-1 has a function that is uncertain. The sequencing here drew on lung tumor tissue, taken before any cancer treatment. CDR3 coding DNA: TGCGCCAGCAGCCCCGGTAGTACCTCCTACGAGCAGTACTTC. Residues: CASSPGSTSYEQYF.